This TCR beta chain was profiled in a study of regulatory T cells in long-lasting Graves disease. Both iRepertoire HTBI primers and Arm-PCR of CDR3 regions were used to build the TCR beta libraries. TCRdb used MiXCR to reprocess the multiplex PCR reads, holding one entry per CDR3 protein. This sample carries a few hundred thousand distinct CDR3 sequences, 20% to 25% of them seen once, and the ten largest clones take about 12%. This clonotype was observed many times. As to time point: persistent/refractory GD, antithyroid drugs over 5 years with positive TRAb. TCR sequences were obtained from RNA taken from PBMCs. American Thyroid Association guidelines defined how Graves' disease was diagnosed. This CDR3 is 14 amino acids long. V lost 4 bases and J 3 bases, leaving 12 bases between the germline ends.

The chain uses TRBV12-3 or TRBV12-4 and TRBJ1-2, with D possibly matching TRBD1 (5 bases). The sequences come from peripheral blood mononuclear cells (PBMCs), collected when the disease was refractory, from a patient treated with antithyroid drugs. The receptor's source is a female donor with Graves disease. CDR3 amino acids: CASSYLGEDYGYTF. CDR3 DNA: TGTGCCAGCAGTTACCTGGGGGAGGACTATGGCTACACCTTC.